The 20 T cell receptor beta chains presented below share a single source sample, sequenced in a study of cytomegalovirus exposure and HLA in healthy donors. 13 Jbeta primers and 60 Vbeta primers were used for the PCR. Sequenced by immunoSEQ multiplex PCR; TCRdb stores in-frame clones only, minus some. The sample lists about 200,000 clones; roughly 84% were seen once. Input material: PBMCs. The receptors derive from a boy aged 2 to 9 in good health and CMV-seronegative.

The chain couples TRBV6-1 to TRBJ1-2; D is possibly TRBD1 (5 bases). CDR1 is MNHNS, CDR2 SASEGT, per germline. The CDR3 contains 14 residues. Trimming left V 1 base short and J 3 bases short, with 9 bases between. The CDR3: CASSEGGTYYGYTF. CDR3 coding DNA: TGTGCCAGCAGTGAAGGGGGGACTTACTATGGCTACACCTTC.

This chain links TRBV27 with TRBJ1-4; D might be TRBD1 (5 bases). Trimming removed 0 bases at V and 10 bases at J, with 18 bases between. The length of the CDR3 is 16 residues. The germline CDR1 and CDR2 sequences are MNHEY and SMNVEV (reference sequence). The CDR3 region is CASSLSSGTRIGKLFF. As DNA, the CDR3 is TGTGCCAGCAGTTTATCGAGCGGGACGCGTATTGGAAAACTGTTTTTT.

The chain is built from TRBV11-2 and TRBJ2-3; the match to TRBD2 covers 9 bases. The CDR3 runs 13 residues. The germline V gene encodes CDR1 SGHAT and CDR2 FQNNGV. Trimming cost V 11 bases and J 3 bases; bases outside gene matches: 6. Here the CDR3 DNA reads TGTGCCGGAAGCGGGGGGTGGACAGATACGCAGTATTTT. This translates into CAGSGGWTDTQYF.

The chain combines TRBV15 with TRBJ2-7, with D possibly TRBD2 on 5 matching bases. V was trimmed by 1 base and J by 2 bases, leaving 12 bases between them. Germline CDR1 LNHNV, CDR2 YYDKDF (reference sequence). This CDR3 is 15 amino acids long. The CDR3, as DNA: TGTGCCACCAGCAGAGGCCGACGGGAAACCTACGAGCAGTACTTC. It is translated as CATSRGRRETYEQYF.

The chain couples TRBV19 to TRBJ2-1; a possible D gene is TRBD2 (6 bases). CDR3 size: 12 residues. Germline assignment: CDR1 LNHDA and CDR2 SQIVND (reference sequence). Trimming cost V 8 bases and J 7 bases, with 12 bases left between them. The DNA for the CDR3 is TGTGCCAGTGTTGGGGGGACTAATGAGCAGTTCTTC. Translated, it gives CASVGGTNEQFF.

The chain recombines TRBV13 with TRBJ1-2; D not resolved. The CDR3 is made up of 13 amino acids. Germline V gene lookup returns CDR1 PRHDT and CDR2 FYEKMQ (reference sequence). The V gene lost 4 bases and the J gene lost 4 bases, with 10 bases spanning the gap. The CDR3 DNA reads TGTGCCAGCAGCTCCGGAGAGGGCTATGGCTACACCTTC. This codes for CASSSGEGYGYTF.

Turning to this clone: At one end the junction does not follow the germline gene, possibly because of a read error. The CDR3: CASSRTSGVTDTQYF. In DNA, the CDR3 is TGTGCTAGCAGCCGGACTAGCGGGGTCACAGATACGCAGTATTTT. The chain uses TRBV7-7 and TRBJ2-3; 12 bases are shared with TRBD2. The CDR3 has 15 amino acids. Germline V gene data show CDR1 as SSHAT and CDR2 as FNYEAQ (reference sequence).

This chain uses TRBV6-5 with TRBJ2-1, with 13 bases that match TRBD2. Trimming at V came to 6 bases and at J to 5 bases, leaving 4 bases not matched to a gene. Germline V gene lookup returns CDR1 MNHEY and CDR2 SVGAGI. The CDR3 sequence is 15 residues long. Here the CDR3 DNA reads TGTGCCAGCAGCCCACTAGCGGGAGGGGACAATGAGCAGTTCTTC. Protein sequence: CASSPLAGGDNEQFF.

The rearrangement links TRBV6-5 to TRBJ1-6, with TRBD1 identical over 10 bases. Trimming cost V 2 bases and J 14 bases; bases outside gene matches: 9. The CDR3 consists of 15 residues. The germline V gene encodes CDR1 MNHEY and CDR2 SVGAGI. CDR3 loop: CASSYAGTGERTLHF. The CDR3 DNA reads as TGTGCCAGCAGTTACGCCGGGACAGGGGAGCGCACCCTCCACTTT.

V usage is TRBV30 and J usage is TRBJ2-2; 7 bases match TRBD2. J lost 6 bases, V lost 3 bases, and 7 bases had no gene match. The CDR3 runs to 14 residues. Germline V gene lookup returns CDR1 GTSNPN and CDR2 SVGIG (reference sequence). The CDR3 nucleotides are TGTGCCTGGAGCGTCCTAGCGGAGTCCGGGGAGCTGTTTTTT. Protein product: CAWSVLAESGELFF.

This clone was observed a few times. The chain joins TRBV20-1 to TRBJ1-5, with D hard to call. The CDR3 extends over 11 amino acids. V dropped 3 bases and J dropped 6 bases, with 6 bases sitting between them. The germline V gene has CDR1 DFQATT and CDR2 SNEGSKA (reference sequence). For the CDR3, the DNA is TGCAGTGCTAGTGGCGGTCAGCCCCAGCATTTT. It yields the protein CSASGGQPQHF.

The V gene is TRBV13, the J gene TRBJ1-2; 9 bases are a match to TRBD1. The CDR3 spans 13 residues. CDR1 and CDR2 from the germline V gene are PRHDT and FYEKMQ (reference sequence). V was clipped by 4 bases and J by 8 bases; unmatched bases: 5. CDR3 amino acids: CASSSPTGGGYTF. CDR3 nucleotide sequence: TGTGCCAGCAGCTCACCGACAGGGGGAGGCTACACCTTC.

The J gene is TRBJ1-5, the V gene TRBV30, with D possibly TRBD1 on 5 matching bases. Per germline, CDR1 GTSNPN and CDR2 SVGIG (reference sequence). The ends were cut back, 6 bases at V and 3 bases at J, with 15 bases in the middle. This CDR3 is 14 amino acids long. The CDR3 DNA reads TGTGCCTGCGCATCTCAGGGACTCAATCAGCCCCAGCATTTT. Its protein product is CACASQGLNQPQHF.

The CDR3 DNA reads as TGCGCCAGCAGCCTCACAGCAGGGGAGCATGAGCAGTTCTTC. Protein sequence: CASSLTAGEHEQFF. The V and J genes are TRBV5-1 and TRBJ2-1, with TRBD1 as a possible D gene (6 bases). This CDR3 region has 14 residues. In germline, CDR1 is SGHRS, CDR2 YFSETQ. V shed 4 bases and J shed 8 bases, with 16 bases lying between them. Full variable domain (outside the CDR3, taken from reference TRBV5-1 and TRBJ2-1): KAGVTQTPRYLIKTRGQQVTLSCSPISGHRSVSWYQQTPGQGLQFLFEYFSETQRNKGNFPGRFSGRQFSNSRSEMNVSTLELGDSALYLCASSLTAGEHEQFFGPGTRLTVL.

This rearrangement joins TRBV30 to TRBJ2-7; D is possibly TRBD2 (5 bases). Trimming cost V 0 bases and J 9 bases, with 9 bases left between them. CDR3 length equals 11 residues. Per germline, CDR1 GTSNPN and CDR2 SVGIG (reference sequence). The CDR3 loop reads CAWSVEGGQYF. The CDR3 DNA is TGTGCCTGGAGTGTCGAGGGTGGGCAGTACTTC.

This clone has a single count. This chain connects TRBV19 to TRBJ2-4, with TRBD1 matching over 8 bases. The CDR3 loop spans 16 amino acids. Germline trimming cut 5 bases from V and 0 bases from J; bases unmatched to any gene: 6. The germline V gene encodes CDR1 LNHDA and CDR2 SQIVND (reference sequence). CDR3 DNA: TGTGCCAGTAGTCCCGGGGACAGGCTAGCCAAAAACATTCAGTACTTC. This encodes CASSPGDRLAKNIQYF.

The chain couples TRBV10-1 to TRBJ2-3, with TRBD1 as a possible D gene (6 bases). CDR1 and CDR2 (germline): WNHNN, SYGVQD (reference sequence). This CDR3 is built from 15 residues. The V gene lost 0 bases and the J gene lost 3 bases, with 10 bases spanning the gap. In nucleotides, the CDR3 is TGCGCCAGCAGTGAGTCAGGGGGTAGAACAGATACGCAGTATTTT. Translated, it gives CASSESGGRTDTQYF.

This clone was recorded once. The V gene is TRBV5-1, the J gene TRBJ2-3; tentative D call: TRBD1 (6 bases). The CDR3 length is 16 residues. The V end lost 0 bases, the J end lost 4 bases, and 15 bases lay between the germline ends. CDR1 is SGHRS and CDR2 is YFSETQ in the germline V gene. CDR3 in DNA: TGCGCCAGCAGCTTGGAGGGCAGGGGACGGCCAGATACGCAGTATTTT. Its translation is CASSLEGRGRPDTQYF.

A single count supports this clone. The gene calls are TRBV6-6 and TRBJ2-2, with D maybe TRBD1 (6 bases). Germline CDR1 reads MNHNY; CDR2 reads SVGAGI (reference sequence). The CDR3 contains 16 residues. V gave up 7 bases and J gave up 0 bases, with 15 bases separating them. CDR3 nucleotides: TGTGCCAGCACCCACAAGGGGACAACGAACACCGGGGAGCTGTTTTTT. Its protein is CASTHKGTTNTGELFF.

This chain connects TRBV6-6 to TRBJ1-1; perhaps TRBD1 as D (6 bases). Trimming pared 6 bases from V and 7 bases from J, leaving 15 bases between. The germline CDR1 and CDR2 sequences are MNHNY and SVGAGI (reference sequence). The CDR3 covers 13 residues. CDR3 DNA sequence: TGTGCCAGCAGCCAAAACCGACAGGTTGAAGCTTTCTTT. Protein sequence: CASSQNRQVEAFF.